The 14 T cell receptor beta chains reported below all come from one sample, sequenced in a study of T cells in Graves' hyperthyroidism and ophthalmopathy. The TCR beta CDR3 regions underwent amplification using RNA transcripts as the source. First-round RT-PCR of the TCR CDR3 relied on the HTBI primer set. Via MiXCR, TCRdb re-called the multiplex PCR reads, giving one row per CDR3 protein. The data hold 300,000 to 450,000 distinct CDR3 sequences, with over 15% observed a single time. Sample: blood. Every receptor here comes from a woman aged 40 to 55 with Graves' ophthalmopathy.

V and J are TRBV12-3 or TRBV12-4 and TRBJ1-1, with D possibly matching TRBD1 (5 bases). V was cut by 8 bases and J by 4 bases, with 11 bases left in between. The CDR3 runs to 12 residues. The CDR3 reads CASQAGLTEAFF. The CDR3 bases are TGTGCCAGCCAGGCGGGGCTCACTGAAGCTTTCTTT.

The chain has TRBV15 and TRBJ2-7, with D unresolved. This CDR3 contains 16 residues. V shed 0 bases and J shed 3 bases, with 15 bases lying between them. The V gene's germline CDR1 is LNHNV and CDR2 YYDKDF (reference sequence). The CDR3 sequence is CATSRDTTDGRYEQYF. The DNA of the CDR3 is TGTGCCACCAGCAGAGATACAACAGATGGCCGCTACGAGCAGTACTTC.

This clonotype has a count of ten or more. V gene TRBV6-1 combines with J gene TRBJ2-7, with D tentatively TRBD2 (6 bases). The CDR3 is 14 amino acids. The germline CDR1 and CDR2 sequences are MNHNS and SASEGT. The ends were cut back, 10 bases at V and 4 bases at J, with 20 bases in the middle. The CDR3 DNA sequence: TGTGCCACCCAACGGTACCGGGGGTCTTACGAGCAGTACTTC. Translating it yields CATQRYRGSYEQYF.

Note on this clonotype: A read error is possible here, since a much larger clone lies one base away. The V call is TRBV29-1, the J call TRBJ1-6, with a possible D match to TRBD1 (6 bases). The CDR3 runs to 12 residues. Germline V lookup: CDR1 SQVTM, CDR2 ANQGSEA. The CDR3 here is CSHNEGDSPFHF. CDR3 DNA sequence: TGCAGCCACAACGAGGGGGATTCACCCTTCCACTTT.

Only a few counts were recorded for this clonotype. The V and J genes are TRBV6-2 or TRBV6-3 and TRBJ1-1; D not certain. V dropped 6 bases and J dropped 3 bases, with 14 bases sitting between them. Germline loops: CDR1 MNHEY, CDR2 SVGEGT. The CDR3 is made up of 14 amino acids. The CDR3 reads CASRYRLQDTEAFF. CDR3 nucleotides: TGTGCCAGCAGATATAGACTCCAGGACACTGAAGCTTTCTTT.

CDR3 nucleotides: TGTGCCGGCGTGTCGGGGGGCAATCAGCCCCAGCATTTT. Encoded protein: CAGVSGGNQPQHF. The rearrangement links TRBV6-1 to TRBJ1-5; D perhaps matches TRBD1 (5 bases). Germline V gene data show CDR1 as MNHNS and CDR2 as SASEGT. The CDR3 is 13 residues long. V lost 11 bases, J lost 2 bases, and 13 bases lay in between.

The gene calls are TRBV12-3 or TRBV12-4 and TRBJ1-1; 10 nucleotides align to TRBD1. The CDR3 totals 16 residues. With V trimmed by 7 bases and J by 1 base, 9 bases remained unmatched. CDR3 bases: TGTGCCAGCAAACCGGACAGGGGGGAGGGGAACACTGAAGCTTTCTTT. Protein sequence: CASKPDRGEGNTEAFF.

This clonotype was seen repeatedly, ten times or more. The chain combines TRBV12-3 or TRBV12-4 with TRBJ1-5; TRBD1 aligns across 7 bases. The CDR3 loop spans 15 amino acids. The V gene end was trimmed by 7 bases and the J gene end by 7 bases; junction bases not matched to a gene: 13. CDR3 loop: CASNQGGGIGQPQHF. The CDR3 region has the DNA TGTGCCAGCAACCAGGGGGGGGGGATAGGGCAGCCCCAGCATTTT.

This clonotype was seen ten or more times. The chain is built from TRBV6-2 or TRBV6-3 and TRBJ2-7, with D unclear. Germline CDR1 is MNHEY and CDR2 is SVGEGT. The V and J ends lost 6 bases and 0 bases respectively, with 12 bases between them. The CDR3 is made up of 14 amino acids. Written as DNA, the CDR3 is TGTGCCAGCAGCCCCAGGATCACCTCCTACGAGCAGTACTTC. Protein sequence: CASSPRITSYEQYF.

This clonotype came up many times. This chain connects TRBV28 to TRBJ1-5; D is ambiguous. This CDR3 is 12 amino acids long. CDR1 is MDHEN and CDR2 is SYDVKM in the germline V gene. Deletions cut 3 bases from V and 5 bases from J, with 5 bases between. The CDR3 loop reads CASSLMYQPQHF. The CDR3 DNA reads TGTGCCAGCAGTTTGATGTATCAGCCCCAGCATTTT.

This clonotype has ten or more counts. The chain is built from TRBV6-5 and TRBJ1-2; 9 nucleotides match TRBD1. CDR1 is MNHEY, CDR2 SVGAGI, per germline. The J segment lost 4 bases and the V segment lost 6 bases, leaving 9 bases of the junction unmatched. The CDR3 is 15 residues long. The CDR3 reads CASSHSGQGLYGYTF. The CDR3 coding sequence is TGTGCCAGCAGCCACTCCGGACAGGGGCTCTATGGCTACACCTTC.

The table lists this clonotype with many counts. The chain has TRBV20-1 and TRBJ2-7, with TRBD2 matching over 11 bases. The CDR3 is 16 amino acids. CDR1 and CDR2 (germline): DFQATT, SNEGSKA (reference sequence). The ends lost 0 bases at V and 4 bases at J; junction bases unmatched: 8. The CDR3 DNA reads TGCAGTGCTAGAGATTTAGCGGGAGGGCCGCGGTACGAGCAGTACTTC. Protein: CSARDLAGGPRYEQYF.

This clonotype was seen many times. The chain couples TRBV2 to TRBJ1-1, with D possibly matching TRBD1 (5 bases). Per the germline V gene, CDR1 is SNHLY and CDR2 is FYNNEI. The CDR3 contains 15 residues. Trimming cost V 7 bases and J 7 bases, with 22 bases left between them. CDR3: CASMTTATVSGEAFF. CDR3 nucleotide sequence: TGTGCCAGCATGACGACAGCGACAGTCTCGGGTGAAGCTTTCTTT. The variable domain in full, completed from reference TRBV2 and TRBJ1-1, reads EPEVTQTPSHQVTQMGQEVILRCVPISNHLYFYWYRQILGQKVEFLVSFYNNEISEKSEIFDDQFSVERPDGSNFTLKIRSTKLEDSAMYFCASMTTATVSGEAFFGQGTRLTVV.

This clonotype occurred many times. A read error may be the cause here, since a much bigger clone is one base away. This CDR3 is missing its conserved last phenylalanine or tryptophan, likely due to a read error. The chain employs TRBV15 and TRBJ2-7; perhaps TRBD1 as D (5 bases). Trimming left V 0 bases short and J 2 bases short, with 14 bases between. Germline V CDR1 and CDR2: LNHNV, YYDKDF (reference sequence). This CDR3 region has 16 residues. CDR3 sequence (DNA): TGTGCCACCAGCAGAGATTCAGGGTCGGCAACCTACGAGCAGTACTCC. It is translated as CATSRDSGSATYEQYS.